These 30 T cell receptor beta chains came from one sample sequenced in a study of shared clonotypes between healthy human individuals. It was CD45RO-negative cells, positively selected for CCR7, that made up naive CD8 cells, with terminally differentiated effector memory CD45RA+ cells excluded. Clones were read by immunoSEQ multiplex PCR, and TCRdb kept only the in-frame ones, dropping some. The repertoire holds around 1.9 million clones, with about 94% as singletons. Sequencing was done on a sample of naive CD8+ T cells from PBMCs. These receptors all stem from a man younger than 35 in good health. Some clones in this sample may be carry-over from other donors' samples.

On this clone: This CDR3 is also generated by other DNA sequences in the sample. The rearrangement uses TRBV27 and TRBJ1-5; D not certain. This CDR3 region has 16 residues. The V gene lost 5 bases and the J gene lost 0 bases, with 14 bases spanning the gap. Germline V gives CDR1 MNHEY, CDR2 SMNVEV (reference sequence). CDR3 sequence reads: CASSPSTGDSNQPQHF. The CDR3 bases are TGTGCCAGCAGTCCCAGTACGGGAGATAGCAATCAGCCCCAGCATTTT.

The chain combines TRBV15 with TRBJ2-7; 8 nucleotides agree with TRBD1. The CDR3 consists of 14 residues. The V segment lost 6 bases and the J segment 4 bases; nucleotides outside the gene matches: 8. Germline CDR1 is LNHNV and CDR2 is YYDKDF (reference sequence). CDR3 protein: CATSPGGAGYEQYF. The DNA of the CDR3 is TGTGCCACCAGTCCAGGGGGCGCAGGGTACGAGCAGTACTTC.

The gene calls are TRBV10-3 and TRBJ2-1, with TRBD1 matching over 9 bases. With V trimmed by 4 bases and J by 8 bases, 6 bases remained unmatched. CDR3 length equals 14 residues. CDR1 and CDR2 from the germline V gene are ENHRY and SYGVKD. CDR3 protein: CAISVWDRDDEQFF. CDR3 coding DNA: TGTGCCATCAGTGTATGGGACAGGGACGATGAGCAGTTCTTC.

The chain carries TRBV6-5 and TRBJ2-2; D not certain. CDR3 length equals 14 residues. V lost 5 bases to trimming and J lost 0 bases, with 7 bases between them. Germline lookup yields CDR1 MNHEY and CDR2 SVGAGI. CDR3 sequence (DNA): TGTGCCAGCAGTCCCAACACGAACACCGGGGAGCTGTTTTTT. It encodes CASSPNTNTGELFF.

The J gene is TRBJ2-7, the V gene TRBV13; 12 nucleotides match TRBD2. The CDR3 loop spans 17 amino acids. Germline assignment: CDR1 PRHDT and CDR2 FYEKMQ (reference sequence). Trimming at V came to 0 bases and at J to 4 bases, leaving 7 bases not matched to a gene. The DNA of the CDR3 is TGTGCCAGCAGCTTAGGTTCAGGACTAGCGGGACTTTACGAGCAGTACTTC. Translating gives CASSLGSGLAGLYEQYF.

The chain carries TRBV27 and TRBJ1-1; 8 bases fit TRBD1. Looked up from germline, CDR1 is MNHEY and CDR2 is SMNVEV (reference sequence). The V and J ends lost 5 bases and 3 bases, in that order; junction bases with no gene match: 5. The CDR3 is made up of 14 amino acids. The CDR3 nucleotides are TGTGCCAGCAGTGCCAGGGGGCGGGACACTGAAGCTTTCTTT. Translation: CASSARGRDTEAFF.

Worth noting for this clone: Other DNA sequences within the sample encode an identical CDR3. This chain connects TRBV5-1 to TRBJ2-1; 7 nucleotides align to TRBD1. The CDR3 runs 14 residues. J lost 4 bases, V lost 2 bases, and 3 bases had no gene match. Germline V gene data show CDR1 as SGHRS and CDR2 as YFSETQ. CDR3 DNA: TGCGCCAGCAGCTTCACACAGGGGTACAATGAGCAGTTCTTC. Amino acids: CASSFTQGYNEQFF.

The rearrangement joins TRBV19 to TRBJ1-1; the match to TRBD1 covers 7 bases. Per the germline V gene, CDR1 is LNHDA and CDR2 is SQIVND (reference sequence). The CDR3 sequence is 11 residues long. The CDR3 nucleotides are TGTGCAGCTTACAGGGGAACTGAAGCTTTCTTT. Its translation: CAAYRGTEAFF.

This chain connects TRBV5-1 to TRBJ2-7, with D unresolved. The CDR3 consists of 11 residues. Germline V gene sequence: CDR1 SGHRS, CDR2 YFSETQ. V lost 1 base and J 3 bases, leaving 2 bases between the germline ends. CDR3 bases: TGCGCCAGCAGCTTGATCTACGAGCAGTACTTC. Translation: CASSLIYEQYF. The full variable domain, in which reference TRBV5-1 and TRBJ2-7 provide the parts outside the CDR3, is KAGVTQTPRYLIKTRGQQVTLSCSPISGHRSVSWYQQTPGQGLQFLFEYFSETQRNKGNFPGRFSGRQFSNSRSEMNVSTLELGDSALYLCASSLIYEQYFGPGTRLTVT.

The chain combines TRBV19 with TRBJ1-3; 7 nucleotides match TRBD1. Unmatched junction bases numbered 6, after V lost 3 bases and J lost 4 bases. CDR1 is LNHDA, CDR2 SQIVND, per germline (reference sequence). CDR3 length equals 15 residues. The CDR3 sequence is CASSIMTGSGNTIYF. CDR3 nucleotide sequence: TGTGCCAGTAGTATCATGACAGGGAGCGGAAACACCATATATTTT.

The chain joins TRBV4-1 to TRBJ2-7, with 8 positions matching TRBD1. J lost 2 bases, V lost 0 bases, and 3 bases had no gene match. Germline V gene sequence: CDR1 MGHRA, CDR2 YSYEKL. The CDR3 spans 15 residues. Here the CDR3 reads CASSQDAQGAYEQYF. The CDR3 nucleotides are TGCGCCAGCAGCCAAGATGCACAGGGGGCCTACGAGCAGTACTTC.

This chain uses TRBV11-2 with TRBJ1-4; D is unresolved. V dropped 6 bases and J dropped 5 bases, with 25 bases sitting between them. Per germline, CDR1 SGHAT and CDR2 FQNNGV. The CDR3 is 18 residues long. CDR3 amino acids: CASRPRADPATSNEKLFF. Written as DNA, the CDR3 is TGTGCCAGCAGGCCTAGAGCAGACCCGGCAACATCAAATGAAAAACTGTTTTTT.

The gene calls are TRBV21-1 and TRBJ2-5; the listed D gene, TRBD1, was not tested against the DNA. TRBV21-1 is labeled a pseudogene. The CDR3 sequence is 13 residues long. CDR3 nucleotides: TGTGCCAGCTCGGCAGGGTTTGGGCAGACCCAGTACTTC. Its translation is CASSAGFGQTQYF.

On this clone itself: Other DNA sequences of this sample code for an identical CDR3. CDR3 coding DNA: TGTGCCAGCAGTTTTCGGACTAGCGGGAGTTACGAGCAGTACTTC. Translation: CASSFRTSGSYEQYF. V gene TRBV28 combines with J gene TRBJ2-7; 13 bases are shared with TRBD2. J was trimmed by 4 bases and V by 3 bases; bases with no gene match: 3. This CDR3 is built from 15 residues. Germline V lookup: CDR1 MDHEN, CDR2 SYDVKM.

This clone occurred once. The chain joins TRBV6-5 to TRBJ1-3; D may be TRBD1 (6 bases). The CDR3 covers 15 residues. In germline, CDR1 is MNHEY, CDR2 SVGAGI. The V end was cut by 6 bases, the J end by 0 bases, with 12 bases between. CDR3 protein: CASRLGHFSGNTIYF. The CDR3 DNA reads TGTGCCAGCAGGTTGGGACATTTCTCTGGAAACACCATATATTTT.

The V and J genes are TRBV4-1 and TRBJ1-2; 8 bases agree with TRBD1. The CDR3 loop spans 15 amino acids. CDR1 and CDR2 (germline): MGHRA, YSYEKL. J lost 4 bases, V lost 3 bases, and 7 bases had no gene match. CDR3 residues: CASSQGGDRPYGYTF. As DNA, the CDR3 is TGCGCCAGCAGCCAGGGCGGGGACAGGCCCTATGGCTACACCTTC.

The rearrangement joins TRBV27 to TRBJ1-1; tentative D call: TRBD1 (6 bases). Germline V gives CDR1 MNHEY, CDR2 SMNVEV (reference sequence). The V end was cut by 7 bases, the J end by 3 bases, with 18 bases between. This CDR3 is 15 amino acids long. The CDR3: CASMNRGPVDTEAFF. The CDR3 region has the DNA TGTGCCAGCATGAATCGGGGGCCCGTGGACACTGAAGCTTTCTTT.

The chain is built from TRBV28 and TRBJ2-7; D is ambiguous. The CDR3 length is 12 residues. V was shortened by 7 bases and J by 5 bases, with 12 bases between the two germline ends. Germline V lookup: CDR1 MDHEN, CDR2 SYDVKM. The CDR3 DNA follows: TGTGCCAGCATGGTAGGGCTCCACGAGCAGTACTTC. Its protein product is CASMVGLHEQYF. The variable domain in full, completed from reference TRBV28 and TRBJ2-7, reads DVKVTQSSRYLVKRTGEKVFLECVQDMDHENMFWYRQDPGLGLRLIYFSYDVKMKEKGDIPEGYSVSREKKERFSLILESASTNQTSMYLCASMVGLHEQYFGPGTRLTVT.

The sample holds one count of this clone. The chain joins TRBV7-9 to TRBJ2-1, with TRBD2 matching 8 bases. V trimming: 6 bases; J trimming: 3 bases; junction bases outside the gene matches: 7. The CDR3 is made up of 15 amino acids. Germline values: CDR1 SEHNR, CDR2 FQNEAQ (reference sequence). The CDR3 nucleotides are TGTGCCAGCAGATCGAGAGCGGGAGACTACAATGAGCAGTTCTTC. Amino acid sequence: CASRSRAGDYNEQFF.

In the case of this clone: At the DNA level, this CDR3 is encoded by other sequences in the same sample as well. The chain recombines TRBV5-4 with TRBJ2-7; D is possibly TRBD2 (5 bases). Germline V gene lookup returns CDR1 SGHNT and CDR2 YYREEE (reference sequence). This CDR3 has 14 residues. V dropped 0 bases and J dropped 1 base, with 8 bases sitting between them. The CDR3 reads CASSLVGSSYEQYF. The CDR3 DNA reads TGTGCCAGCAGCTTGGTTGGGAGTTCCTACGAGCAGTACTTC.

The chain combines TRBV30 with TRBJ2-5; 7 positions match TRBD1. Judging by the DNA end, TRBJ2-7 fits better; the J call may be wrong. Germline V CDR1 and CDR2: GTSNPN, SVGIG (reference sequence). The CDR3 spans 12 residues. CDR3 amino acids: CAWSHRGHEQYF. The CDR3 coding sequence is TGTGCCTGGAGTCACAGGGGACACGAGCAGTACTTC.

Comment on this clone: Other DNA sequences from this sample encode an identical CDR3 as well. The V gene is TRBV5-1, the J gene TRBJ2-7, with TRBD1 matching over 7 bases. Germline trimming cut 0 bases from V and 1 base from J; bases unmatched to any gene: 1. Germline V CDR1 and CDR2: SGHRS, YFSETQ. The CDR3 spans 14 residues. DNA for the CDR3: TGCGCCAGCAGCTTGGCGGGACAGTCCTACGAGCAGTACTTC. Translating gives CASSLAGQSYEQYF. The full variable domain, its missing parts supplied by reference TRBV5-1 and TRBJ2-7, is KAGVTQTPRYLIKTRGQQVTLSCSPISGHRSVSWYQQTPGQGLQFLFEYFSETQRNKGNFPGRFSGRQFSNSRSEMNVSTLELGDSALYLCASSLAGQSYEQYFGPGTRLTVT.

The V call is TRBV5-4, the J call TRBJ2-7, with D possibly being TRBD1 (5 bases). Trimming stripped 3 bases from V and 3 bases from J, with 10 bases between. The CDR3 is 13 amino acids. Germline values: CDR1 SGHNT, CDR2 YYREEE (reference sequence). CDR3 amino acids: CASSSTEYYEQYF. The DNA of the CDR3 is TGTGCCAGCAGCTCGACAGAATACTACGAGCAGTACTTC.

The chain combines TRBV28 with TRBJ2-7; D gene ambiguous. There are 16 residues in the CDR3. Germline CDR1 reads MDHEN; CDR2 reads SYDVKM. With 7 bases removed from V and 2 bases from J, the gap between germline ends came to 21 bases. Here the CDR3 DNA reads TGTGCCAGCAACACCCCAAGGATTCCGCTTACCTACGAGCAGTACTTC. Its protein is CASNTPRIPLTYEQYF.

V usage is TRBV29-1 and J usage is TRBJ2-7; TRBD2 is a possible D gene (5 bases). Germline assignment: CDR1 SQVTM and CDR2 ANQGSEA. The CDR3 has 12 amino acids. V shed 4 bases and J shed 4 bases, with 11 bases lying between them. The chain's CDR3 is CSVVFSDYEQYF. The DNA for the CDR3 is TGCAGCGTTGTGTTTAGCGATTACGAGCAGTACTTC.

This CDR3 is CASSLGLISNQPQHF. As DNA, the CDR3 is TGTGCCAGCAGTTTGGGCTTGATAAGCAATCAGCCCCAGCATTTT. The chain has TRBV28 and TRBJ1-5; D gene unclear. Germline-derived CDR1 and CDR2 are MDHEN and SYDVKM. Trimming shortened V by 3 bases and J by 1 base, and 10 bases separated the two germline ends. The CDR3 has 15 residues.

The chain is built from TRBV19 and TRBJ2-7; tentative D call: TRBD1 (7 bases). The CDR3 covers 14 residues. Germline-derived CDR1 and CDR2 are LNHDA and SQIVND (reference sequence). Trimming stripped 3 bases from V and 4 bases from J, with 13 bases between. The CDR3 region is CASSMRDRLYEQYF. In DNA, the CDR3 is TGTGCCAGTAGTATGCGGGACAGACTATACGAGCAGTACTTC.

The CDR3, as DNA: TGCGCCAGCGACGCCACTTCGGGGGGGAACACCGGGGAGCTGTTTTTT. It is translated as CASDATSGGNTGELFF. J is TRBJ2-2 and V is TRBV5-1, with 7 bases matching TRBD2. Germline CDR1 SGHRS, CDR2 YFSETQ. The CDR3 length is 16 residues. V gave up 7 bases and J gave up 1 base; unmatched junction bases: 10.

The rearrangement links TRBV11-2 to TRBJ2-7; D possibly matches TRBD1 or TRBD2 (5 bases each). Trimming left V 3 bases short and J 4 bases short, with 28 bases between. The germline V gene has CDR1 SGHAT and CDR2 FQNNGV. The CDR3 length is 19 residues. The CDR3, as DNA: TGTGCCAGCAGCTTGCCCCCCCCCGGGACCCCGGCCTGGGGATACGAGCAGTACTTC. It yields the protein CASSLPPPGTPAWGYEQYF.

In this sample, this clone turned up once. CDR3 loop: CASSPGTLIEPNYGYTF. Written as DNA, the CDR3 is TGTGCCAGCAGCCCTGGGACCCTCATCGAACCTAACTATGGCTACACCTTC. The chain is built from TRBV5-4 and TRBJ1-2, with a weak D call TRBD1 (5 bases). The germline gives CDR1 SGHNT, CDR2 YYREEE (reference sequence). V lost 4 bases and J lost 0, with 19 bases in between. CDR3 length equals 17 residues.